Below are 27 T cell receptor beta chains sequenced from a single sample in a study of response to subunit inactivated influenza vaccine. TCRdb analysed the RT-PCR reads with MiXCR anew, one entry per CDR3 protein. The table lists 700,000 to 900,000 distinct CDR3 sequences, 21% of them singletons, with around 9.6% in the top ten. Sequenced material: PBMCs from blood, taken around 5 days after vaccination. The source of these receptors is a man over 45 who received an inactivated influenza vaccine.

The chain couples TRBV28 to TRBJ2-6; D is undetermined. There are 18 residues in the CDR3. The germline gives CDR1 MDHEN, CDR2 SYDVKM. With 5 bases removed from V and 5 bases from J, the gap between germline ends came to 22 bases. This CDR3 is CASSRAVTLGMRANVLTF. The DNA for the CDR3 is TGTGCCAGCAGTCGGGCTGTGACTCTAGGGATGCGGGCCAACGTCCTGACTTTC.

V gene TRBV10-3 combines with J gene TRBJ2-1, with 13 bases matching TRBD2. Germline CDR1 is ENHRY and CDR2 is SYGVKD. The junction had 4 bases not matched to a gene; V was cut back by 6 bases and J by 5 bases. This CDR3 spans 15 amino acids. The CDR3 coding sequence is TGTGCCATCAGAGCGGGACTAGCGGGAAACAATGAGCAGTTCTTC. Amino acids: CAIRAGLAGNNEQFF.

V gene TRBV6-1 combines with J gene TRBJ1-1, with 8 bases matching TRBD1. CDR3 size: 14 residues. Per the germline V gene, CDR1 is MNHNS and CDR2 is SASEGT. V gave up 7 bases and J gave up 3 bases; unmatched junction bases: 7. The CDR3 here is CASTPDRVDTEAFF. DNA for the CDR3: TGTGCCAGCACGCCGGACAGGGTAGACACTGAAGCTTTCTTT.

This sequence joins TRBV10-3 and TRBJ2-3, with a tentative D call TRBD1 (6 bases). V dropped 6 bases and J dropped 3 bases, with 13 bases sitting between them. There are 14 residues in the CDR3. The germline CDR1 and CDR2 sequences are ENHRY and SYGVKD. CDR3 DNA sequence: TGTGCCATCAGCCAGATCACAGGGACAGATACGCAGTATTTT. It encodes CAISQITGTDTQYF.

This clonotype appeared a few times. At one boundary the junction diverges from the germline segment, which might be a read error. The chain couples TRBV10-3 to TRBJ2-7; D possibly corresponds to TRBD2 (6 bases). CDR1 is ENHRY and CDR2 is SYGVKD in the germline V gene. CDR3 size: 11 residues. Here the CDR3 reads CAISSGDSSNF. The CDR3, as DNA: TGTGCCATCAGCTCGGGGGACTCCTCTAACTTC.

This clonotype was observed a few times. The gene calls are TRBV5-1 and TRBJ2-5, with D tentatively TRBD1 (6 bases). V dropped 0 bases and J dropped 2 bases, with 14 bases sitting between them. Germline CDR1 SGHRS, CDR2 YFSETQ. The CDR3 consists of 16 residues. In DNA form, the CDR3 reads TGCGCCAGCAGCTTGGCCGTGGGGGCGAAACAAGAGACCCAGTACTTC. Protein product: CASSLAVGAKQETQYF. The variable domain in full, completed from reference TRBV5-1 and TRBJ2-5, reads KAGVTQTPRYLIKTRGQQVTLSCSPISGHRSVSWYQQTPGQGLQFLFEYFSETQRNKGNFPGRFSGRQFSNSRSEMNVSTLELGDSALYLCASSLAVGAKQETQYFGPGTRLLVL.

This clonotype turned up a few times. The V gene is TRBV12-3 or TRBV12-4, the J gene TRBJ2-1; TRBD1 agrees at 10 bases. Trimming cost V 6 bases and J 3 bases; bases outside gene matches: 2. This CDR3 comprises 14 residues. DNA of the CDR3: TGTGCCAGCAGGACAGGGGGCATCTACAATGAGCAGTTCTTC. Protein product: CASRTGGIYNEQFF.

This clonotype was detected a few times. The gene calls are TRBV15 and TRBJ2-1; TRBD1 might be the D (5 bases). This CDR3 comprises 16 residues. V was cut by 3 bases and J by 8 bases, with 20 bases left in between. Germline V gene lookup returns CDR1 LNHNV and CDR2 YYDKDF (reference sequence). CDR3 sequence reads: CATSSGRAFLGDEQFF. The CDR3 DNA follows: TGTGCCACCAGCAGTGGCAGGGCATTTCTTGGGGATGAGCAGTTCTTC.

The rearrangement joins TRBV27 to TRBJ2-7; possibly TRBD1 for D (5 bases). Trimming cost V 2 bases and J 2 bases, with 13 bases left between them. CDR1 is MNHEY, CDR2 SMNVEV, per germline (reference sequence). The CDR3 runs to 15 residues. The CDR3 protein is CASSLKGAKAYEQYF. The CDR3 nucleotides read TGTGCCAGCAGTTTAAAAGGGGCCAAAGCCTACGAGCAGTACTTC.

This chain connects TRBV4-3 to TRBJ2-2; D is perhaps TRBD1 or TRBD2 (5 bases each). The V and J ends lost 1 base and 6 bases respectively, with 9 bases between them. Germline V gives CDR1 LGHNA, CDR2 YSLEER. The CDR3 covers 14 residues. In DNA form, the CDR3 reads TGCGCCAGCAGCCAAGGGGACCGACCCGGGGAGCTGTTTTTT. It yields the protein CASSQGDRPGELFF.

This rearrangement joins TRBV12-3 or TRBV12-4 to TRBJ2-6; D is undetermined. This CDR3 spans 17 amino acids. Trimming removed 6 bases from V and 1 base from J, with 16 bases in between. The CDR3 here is CASSPYPWGSGANVLTF. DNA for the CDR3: TGTGCCAGCAGCCCGTACCCCTGGGGTTCTGGGGCCAACGTCCTGACTTTC.

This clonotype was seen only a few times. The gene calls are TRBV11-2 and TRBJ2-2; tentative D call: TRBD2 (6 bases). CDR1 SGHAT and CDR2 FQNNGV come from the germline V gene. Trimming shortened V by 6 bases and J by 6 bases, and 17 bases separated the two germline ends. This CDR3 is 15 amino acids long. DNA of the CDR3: TGTGCCAGCAGAAAGGGACTCATTGACCCCGGGGAGCTGTTTTTT. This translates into CASRKGLIDPGELFF.

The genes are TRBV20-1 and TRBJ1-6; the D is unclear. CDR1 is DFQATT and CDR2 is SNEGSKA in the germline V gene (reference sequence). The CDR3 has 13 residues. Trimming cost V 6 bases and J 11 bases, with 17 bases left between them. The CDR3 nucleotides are TGCAGTGCAAGGCATCCCCGTACGACACCCCTCCACTTT. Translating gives CSARHPRTTPLHF.

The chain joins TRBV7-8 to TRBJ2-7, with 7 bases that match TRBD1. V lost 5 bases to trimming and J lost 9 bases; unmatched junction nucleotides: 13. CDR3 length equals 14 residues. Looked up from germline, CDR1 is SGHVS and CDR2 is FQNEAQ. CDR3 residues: CASSLRQGLSGQYF. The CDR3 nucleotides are TGTGCCAGCAGCCTACGACAGGGCCTCAGCGGGCAGTACTTC.

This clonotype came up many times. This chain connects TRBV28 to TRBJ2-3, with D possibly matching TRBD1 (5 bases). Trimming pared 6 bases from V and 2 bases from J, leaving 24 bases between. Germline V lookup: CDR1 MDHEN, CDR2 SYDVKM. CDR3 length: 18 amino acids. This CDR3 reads CASRIDSLPRQSTDTQYF. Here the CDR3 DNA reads TGTGCCAGCAGGATTGATAGCCTCCCGAGACAGTCCACAGATACGCAGTATTTT.

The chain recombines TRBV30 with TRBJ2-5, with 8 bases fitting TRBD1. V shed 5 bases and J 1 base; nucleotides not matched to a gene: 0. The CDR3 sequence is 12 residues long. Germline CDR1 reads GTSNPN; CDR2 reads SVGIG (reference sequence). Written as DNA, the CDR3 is TGTGCCTGGGACAGGGGCCAAGAGACCCAGTACTTC. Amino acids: CAWDRGQETQYF.

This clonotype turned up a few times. CDR3: CASLRRERGNQPQHF. The CDR3 DNA reads TGTGCCAGTCTGAGGAGGGAGCGAGGGAATCAGCCCCAGCATTTT. The genes are TRBV12-3 or TRBV12-4 and TRBJ1-5; D not resolved. The CDR3 is 15 amino acids. The V gene lost 9 bases and the J gene lost 4 bases, with 19 bases spanning the gap.

The DNA for the CDR3 is TGCAGCGTTGGGCAGGGGCCCCTTGAATTCTATGGCTACACCTTC. This sequence encodes CSVGQGPLEFYGYTF. The chain couples TRBV29-1 to TRBJ1-2, with D perhaps matching TRBD1 (6 bases). The germline V and J ends were trimmed by 4 bases and 4 bases, with 19 bases remaining between them. The CDR3 has 15 amino acids. CDR1 SQVTM and CDR2 ANQGSEA come from the germline V gene.

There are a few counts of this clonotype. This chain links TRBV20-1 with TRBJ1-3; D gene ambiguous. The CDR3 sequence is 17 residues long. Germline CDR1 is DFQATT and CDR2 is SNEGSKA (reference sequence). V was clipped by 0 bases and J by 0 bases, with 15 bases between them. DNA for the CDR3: TGCAGTGCTAGAGATAATGGAGGTGGTTTCTCTGGAAACACCATATATTTT. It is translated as CSARDNGGGFSGNTIYF.

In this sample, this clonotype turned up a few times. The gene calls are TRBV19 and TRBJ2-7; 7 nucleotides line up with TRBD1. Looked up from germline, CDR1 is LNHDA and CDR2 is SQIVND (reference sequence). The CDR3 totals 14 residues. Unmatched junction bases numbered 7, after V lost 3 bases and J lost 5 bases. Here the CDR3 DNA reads TGTGCCAGTAGTATTCGTCAGGGGGTCAACGAGCAGTACTTC. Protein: CASSIRQGVNEQYF.

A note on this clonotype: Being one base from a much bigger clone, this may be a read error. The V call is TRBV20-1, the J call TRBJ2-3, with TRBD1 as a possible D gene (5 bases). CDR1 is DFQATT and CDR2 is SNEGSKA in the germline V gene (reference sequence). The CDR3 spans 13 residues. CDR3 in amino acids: CSARATVTGTQYF. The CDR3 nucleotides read TGCAGTGCTAGGGCGACTGTTACAGGTACGCAGTATTTT.

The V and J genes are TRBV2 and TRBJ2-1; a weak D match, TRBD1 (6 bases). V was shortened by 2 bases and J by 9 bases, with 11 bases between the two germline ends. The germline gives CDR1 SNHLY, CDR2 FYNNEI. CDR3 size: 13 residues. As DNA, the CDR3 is TGTGCCAGCAGTGAATGGGGGCCAGGTGAGCAGTTCTTC. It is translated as CASSEWGPGEQFF.

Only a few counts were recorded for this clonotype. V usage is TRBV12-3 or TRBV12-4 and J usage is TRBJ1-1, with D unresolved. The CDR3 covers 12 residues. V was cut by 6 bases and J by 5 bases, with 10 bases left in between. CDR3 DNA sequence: TGTGCCAGCAGAGTCGGGGTTACTGAAGCTTTCTTT. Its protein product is CASRVGVTEAFF.

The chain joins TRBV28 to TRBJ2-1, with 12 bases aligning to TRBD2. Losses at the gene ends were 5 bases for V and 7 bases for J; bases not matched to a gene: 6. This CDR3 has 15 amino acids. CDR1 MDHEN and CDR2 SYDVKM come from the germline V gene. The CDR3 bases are TGTGCCAGCAGTATGGGACTAGCGGGTCTGAATGAGCAGTTCTTC. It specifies CASSMGLAGLNEQFF.

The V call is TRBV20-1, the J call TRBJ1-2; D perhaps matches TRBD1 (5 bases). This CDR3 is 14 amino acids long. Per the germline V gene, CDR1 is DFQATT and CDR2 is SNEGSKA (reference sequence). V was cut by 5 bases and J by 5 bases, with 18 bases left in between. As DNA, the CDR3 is TGCAGTGCTTTGGGGCCGGGGAACCGTTATGGCTACACCTTC. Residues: CSALGPGNRYGYTF.

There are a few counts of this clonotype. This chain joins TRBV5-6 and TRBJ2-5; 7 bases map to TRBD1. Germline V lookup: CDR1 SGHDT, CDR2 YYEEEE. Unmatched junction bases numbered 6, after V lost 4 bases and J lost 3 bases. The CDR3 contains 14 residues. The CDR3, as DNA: TGTGCCAGCAGCCGGTGGGACAGCGAAGAGACCCAGTACTTC. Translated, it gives CASSRWDSEETQYF.

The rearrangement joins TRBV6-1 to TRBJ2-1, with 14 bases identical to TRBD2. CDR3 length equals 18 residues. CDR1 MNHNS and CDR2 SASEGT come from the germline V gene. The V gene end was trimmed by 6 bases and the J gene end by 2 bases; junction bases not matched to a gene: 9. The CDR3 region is CASRSGTSGRHPYNEQFF. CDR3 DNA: TGTGCCAGCAGATCCGGGACTAGCGGGAGACATCCCTACAATGAGCAGTTCTTC.